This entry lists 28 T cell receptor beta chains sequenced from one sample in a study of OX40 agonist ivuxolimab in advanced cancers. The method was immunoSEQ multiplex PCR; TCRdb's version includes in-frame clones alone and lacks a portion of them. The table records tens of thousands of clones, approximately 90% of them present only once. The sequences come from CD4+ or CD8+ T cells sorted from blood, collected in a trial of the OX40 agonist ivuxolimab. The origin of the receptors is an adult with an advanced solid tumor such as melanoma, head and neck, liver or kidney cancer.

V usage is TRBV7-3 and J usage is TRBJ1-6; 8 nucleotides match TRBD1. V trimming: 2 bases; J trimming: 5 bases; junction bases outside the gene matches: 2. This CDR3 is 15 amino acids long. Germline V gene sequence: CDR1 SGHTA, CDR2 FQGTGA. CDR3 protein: CASSLQGQDNSPLHF. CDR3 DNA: TGTGCCAGCAGCTTACAGGGACAGGATAATTCACCCCTCCACTTT.

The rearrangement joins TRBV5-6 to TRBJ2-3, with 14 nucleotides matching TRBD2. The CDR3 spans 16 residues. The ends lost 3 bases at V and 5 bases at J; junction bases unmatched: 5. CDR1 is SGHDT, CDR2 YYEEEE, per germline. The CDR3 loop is CASSSGLAGVGDTQYF. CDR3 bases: TGTGCCAGCAGCTCGGGACTAGCGGGAGTGGGAGATACGCAGTATTTT. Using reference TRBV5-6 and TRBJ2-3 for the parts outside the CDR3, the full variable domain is DAGVTQSPTHLIKTRGQQVTLRCSPKSGHDTVSWYQQALGQGPQFIFQYYEEEERQRGNFPDRFSGHQFPNYSSELNVNALLLGDSALYLCASSSGLAGVGDTQYFGPGTRLTVL.

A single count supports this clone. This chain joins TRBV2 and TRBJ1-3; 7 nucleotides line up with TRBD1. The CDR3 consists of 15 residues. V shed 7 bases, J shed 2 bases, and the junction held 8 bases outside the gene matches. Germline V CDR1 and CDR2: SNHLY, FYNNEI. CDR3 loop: CASTLTGWTGNTIYF. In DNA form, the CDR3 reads TGTGCCAGCACCTTGACAGGGTGGACTGGAAACACCATATATTTT.

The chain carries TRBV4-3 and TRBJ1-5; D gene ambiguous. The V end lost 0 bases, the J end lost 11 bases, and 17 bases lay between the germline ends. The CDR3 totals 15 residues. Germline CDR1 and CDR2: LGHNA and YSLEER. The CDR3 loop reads CASSQDFTARRSQHF. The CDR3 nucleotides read TGCGCCAGCAGCCAAGATTTTACGGCCCGACGATCCCAGCATTTT.

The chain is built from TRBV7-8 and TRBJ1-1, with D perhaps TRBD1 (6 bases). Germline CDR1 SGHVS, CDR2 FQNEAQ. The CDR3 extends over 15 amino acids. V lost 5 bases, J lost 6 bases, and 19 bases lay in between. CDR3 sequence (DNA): TGTGCCAGCAGCCGGGGGGGGGCGTCCATGGCTGAAGCTTTCTTT. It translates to CASSRGGASMAEAFF.

The CDR3 nucleotides are TGTGCCAGCAGCCTTCTACTGAGCACAGATACGCAGTATTTT. Its translation is CASSLLLSTDTQYF. This chain links TRBV14 with TRBJ2-3; D gene unclear. Trimming cost V 4 bases and J 0 bases, with 8 bases left between them. Germline CDR1 SGHDN, CDR2 FVKESK. This CDR3 spans 14 amino acids.

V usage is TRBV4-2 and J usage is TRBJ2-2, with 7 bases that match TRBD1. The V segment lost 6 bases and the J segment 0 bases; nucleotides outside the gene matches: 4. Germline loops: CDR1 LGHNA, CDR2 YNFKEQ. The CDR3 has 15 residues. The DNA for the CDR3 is TGTGCCAGCAGATACGGGACAGCGAACACCGGGGAGCTGTTTTTT. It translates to CASRYGTANTGELFF.

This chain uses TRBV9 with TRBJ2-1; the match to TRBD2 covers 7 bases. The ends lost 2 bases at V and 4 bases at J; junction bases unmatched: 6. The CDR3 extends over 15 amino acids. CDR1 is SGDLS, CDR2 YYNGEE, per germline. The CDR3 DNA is TGTGCCAGCAGCGTTTGGGGACTACCTTACAATGAGCAGTTCTTC. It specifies CASSVWGLPYNEQFF.

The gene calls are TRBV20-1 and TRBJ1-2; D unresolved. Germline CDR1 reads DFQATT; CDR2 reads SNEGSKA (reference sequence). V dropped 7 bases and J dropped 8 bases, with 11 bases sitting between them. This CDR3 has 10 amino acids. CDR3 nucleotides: TGCAGTGGTTATACGGGAGGCTACACCTTC. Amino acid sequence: CSGYTGGYTF.

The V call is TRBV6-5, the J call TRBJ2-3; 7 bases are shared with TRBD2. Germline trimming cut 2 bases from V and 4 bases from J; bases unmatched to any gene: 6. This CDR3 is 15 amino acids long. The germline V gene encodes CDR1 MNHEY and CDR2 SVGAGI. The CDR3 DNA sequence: TGTGCCAGCAGTTACAGGGCGGGAGTCGCAGATACGCAGTATTTT. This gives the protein CASSYRAGVADTQYF.

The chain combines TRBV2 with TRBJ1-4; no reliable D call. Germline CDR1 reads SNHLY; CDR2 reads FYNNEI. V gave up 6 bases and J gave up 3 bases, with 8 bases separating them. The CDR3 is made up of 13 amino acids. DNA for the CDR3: TGTGCCAGCAGGACACATCCTAATGAAAAACTGTTTTTT. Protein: CASRTHPNEKLFF.

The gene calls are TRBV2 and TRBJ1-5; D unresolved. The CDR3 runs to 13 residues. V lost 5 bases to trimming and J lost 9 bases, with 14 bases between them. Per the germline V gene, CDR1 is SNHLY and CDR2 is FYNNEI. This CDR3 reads CASSRSLVGPQHF. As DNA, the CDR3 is TGTGCCAGCAGTAGGTCTCTCGTGGGGCCCCAGCATTTT.

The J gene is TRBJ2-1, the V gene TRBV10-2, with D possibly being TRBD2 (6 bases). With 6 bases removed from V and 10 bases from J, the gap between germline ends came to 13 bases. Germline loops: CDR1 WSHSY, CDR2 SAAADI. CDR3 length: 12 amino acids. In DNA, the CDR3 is TGCGCCAGCAGGGGGGGTCCGGGGGAGCAGTTCTTC. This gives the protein CASRGGPGEQFF.

The DNA for the CDR3 is TGTGCCAGCAGTTTGGAGGACACTGAAGCTTTCTTT. Translated: CASSLEDTEAFF. The chain joins TRBV28 to TRBJ1-1; D unresolved. The ends were cut back, 3 bases at V and 3 bases at J, with 5 bases in the middle. Germline CDR1 is MDHEN and CDR2 is SYDVKM. This CDR3 has 12 amino acids.

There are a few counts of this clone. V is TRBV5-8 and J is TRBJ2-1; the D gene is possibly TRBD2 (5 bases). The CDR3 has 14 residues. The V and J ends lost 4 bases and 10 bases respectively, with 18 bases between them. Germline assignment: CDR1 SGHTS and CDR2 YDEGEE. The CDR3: CASSGGVDYSEQFF. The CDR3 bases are TGTGCCAGCAGCGGAGGCGTCGACTACTCAGAGCAGTTCTTC.

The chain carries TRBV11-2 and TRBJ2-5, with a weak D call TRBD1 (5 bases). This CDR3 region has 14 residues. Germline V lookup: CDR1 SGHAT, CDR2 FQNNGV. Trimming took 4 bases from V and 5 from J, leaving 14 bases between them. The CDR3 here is CASSSSTVSETQYF. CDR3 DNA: TGTGCCAGCAGCTCCTCGACAGTGTCGGAGACCCAGTACTTC. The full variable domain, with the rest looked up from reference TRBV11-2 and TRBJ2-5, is EAGVAQSPRYKIIEKRQSVAFWCNPISGHATLYWYQQILGQGPKLLIQFQNNGVVDDSQLPKDRFSAERLKGVDSTLKIQPAKLEDSAVYLCASSSSTVSETQYFGPGTRLLVL.

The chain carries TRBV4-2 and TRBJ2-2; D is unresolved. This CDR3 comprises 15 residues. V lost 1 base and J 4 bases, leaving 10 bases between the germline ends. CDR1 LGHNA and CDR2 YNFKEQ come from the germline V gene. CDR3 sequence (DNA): TGTGCCAGCAGCCAAGGCGTGAGCGTCACCGGGGAGCTGTTTTTT. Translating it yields CASSQGVSVTGELFF.

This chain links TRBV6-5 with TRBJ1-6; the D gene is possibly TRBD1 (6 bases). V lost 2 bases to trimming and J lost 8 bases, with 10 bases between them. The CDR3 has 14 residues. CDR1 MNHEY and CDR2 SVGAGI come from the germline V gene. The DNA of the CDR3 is TGTGCCAGCAGTTACCGGGACACGGATTCACCCCTCCACTTT. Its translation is CASSYRDTDSPLHF.

CDR3 coding DNA: TGTGCCAGCAGTCGGTACTCGGGAGGGCCTCTGGGAGTTTCGGGTACGCAGTATTTT. It is translated as CASSRYSGGPLGVSGTQYF. The chain carries TRBV28 and TRBJ2-3; 8 nucleotides line up with TRBD2. Losses at the gene ends were 5 bases for V and 8 bases for J; bases not matched to a gene: 24. The length of the CDR3 is 19 residues. Germline V gene data show CDR1 as MDHEN and CDR2 as SYDVKM.

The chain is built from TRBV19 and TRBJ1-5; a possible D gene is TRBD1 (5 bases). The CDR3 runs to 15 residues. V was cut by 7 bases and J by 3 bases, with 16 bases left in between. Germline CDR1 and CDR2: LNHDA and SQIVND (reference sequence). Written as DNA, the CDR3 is TGTGCCAGTACCCCGGACACTCAGCTCAATCAGCCCCAGCATTTT. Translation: CASTPDTQLNQPQHF.

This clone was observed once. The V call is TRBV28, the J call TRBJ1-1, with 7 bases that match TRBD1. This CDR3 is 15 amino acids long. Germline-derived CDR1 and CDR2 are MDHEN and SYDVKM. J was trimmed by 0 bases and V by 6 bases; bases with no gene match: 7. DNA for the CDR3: TGTGCCAGCAGGATACAGGGGTCTATGAACACTGAAGCTTTCTTT. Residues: CASRIQGSMNTEAFF. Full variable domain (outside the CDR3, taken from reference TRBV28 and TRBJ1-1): DVKVTQSSRYLVKRTGEKVFLECVQDMDHENMFWYRQDPGLGLRLIYFSYDVKMKEKGDIPEGYSVSREKKERFSLILESASTNQTSMYLCASRIQGSMNTEAFFGQGTRLTVV.

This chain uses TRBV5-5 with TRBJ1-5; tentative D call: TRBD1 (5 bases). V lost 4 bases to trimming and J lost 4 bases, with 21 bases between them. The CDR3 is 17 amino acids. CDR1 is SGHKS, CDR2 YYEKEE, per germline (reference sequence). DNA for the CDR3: TGTGCCAGCAGCCGCGGTTTTTCGGGGGATGGTAATCAGCCCCAGCATTTT. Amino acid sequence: CASSRGFSGDGNQPQHF.

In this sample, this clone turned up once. The CDR3 DNA reads TGTGCCAGCAGCCGTTCTGGAAACACCATATATTTT. This encodes CASSRSGNTIYF. The chain couples TRBV6-9 to TRBJ1-3, with no clear D. This CDR3 has 12 amino acids. Trimming cost V 6 bases and J 1 base, with 4 bases left between them. Germline CDR1 and CDR2: MNHGY and SVAAGI.

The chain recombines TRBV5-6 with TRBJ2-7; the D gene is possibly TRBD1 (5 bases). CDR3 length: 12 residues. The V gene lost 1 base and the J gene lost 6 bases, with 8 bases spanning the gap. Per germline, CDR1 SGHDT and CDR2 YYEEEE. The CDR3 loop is CASSLRGREQYF. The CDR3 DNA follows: TGTGCCAGCAGCTTGAGGGGCCGCGAGCAGTACTTC.

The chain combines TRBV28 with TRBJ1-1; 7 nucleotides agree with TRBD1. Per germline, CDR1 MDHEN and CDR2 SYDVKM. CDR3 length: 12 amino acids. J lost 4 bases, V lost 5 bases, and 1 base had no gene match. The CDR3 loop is CASSDRVTEAFF. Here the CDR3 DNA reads TGTGCCAGCAGTGACAGGGTCACTGAAGCTTTCTTT.

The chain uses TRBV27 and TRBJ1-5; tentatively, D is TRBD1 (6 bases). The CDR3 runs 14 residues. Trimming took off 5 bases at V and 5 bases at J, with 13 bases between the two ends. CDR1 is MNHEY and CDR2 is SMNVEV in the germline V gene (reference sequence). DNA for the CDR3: TGTGCCAGCAGTCCCAACGGGGGCTATCAGCCCCAGCATTTT. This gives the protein CASSPNGGYQPQHF.

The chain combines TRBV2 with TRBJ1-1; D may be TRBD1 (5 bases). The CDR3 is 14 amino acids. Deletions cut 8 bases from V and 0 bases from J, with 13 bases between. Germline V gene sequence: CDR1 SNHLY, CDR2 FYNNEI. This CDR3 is CASSRDRMNTEAFF. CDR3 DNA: TGTGCCAGCTCTAGAGACAGAATGAACACTGAAGCTTTCTTT.

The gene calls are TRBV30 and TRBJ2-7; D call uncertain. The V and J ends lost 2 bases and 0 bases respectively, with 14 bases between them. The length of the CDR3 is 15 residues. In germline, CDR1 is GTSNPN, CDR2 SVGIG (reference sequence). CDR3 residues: CAWSRKADNSYEQYF. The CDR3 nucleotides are TGTGCCTGGAGTAGGAAGGCCGACAACTCCTACGAGCAGTACTTC. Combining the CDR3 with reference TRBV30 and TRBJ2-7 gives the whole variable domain SQTIHQWPATLVQPVGSPLSLECTVEGTSNPNLYWYRQAAGRGLQLLFYSVGIGQISSEVPQNLSASRPQDRQFILSSKKLLLSDSGFYLCAWSRKADNSYEQYFGPGTRLTVT.